This TCR beta chain was found in a study of T cells in localized non-small cell lung cancer. Using immunoSEQ multiplex PCR, the repertoire was profiled, and TCRdb retains in-frame clones only, with some absent. The sample lists 20,000 to 30,000 clones, approximately 86% occurring once. The study, taken as a whole, reports: Tumor trailed uninvolved adjacent lung in T cell clonality, which peaked there. Adjacent lung had a median roughly 58 of the 100 largest tumor clones. Heterogeneity within the tumor remains possible, as just one region underwent sequencing. A higher density of T cells in blood coincided with extended overall survival.

Details on this clone: Its antigen is still unknown.

The material sequenced was peripheral blood, taken before any cancer treatment. This receptor was taken from a male donor aged 60 or over with stage II squamous cell lung carcinoma.

In nucleotides, the CDR3 is TGTGCCAGCAGCTTAATGCCGGGCTCTGGAAACACCATATATTTT. Translated, it gives CASSLMPGSGNTIYF. The V gene is TRBV7-3, the J gene TRBJ1-3; no firm D call. The germline V gene encodes CDR1 SGHTA and CDR2 FQGTGA. With 1 base removed from V and 0 bases from J, the gap between germline ends came to 7 bases. The CDR3 extends over 15 amino acids.